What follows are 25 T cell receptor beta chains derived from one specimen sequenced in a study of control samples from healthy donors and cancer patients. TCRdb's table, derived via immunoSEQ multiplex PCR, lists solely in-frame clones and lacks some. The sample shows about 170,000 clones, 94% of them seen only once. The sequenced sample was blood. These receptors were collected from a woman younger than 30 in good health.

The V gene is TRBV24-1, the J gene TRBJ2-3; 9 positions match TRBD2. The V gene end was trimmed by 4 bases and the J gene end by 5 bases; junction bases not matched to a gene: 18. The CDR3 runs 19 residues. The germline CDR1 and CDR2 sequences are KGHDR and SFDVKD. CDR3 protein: CATSEGPARGGTLGDTQYF. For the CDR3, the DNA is TGTGCCACCAGTGAGGGGCCGGCGCGGGGGGGAACCTTAGGAGATACGCAGTATTTT.

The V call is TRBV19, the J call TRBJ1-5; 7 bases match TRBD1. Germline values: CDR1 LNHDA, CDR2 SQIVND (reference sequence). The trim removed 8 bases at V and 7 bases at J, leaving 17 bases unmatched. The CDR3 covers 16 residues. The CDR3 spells CASGTPNRGGNQPQHF. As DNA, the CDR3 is TGTGCCAGTGGCACCCCTAACAGGGGAGGGAACCAGCCCCAGCATTTT.

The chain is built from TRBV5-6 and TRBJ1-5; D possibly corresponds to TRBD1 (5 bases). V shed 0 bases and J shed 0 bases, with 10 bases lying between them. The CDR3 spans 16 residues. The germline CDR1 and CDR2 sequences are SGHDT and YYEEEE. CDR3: CASSLAGTYSNQPQHF. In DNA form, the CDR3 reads TGTGCCAGCAGCTTGGCCGGGACCTATAGCAATCAGCCCCAGCATTTT.

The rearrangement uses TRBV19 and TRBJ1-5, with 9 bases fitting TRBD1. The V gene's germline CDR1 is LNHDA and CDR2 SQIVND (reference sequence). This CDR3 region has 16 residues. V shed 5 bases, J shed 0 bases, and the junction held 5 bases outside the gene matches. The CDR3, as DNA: TGTGCCAGTAGTGAACAGGGGGCCTATAGCAATCAGCCCCAGCATTTT. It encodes CASSEQGAYSNQPQHF.

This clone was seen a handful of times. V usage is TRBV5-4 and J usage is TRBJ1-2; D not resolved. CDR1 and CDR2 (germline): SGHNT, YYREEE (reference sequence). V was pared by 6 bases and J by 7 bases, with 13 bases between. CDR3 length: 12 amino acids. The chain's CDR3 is CASTRTEGGYTF. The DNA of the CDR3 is TGTGCCAGCACTCGCACGGAGGGTGGCTACACCTTC.

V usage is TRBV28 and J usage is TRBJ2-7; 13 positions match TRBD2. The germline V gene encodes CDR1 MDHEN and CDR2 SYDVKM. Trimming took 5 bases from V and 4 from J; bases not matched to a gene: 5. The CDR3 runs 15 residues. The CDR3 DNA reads TGTGCCAGCAGTGCCCGGACTAGCGGGAGATACGAGCAGTACTTC. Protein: CASSARTSGRYEQYF. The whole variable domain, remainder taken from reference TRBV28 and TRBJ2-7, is DVKVTQSSRYLVKRTGEKVFLECVQDMDHENMFWYRQDPGLGLRLIYFSYDVKMKEKGDIPEGYSVSREKKERFSLILESASTNQTSMYLCASSARTSGRYEQYFGPGTRLTVT.

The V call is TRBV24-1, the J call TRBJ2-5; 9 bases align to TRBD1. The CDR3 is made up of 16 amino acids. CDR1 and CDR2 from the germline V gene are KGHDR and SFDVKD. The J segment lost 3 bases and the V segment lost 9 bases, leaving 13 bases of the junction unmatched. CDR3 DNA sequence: TGTGCCACCGGGAACACCGGGACAGGGACTGAAGAGACCCAGTACTTC. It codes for CATGNTGTGTEETQYF.

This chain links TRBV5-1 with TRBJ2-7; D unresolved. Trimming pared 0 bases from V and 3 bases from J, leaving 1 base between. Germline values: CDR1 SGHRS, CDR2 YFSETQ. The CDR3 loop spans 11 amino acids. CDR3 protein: CASSLDYEQYF. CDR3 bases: TGCGCCAGCAGCTTGGACTACGAGCAGTACTTC. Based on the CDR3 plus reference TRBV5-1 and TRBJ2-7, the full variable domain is KAGVTQTPRYLIKTRGQQVTLSCSPISGHRSVSWYQQTPGQGLQFLFEYFSETQRNKGNFPGRFSGRQFSNSRSEMNVSTLELGDSALYLCASSLDYEQYFGPGTRLTVT.

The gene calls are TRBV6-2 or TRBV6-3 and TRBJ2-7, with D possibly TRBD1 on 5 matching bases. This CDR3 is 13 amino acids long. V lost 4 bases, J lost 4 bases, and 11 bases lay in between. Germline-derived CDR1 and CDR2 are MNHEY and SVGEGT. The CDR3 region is CASSSTGPYEQYF. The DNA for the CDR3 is TGTGCCAGCAGTTCAACAGGACCATACGAGCAGTACTTC.

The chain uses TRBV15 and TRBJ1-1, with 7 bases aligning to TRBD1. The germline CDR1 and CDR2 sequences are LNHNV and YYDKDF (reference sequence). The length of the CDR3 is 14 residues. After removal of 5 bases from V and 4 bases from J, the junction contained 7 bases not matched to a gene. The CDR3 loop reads CATSLDRVSTEAFF. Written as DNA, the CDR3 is TGTGCCACCAGCCTCGACAGGGTGAGCACTGAAGCTTTCTTT.

The CDR3 bases are TGTGCCAGCAGCTCCGGTAGGGGTTCCTACGAGCAGTACTTC. Amino acids: CASSSGRGSYEQYF. This chain uses TRBV6-5 with TRBJ2-7; D may be TRBD1 (5 bases). CDR1 is MNHEY and CDR2 is SVGAGI in the germline V gene. The CDR3 runs to 14 residues. Trimming shortened V by 6 bases and J by 1 base, and 13 bases separated the two germline ends.

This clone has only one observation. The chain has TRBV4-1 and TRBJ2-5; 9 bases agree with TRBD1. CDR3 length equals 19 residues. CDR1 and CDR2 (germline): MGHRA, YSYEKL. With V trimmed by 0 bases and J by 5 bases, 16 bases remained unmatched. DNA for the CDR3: TGCGCCAGCAGCCAAGAGTCTATGTGGGGGACAGGGCAGGATGAGACCCAGTACTTC. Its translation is CASSQESMWGTGQDETQYF.

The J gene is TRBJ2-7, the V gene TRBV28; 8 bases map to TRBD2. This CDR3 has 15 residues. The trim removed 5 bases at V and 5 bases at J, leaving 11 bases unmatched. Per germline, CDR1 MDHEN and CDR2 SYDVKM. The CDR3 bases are TGTGCCAGCAGTCCTCTCAGCGGGAGTCACAACGAGCAGTACTTC. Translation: CASSPLSGSHNEQYF. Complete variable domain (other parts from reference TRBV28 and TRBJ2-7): DVKVTQSSRYLVKRTGEKVFLECVQDMDHENMFWYRQDPGLGLRLIYFSYDVKMKEKGDIPEGYSVSREKKERFSLILESASTNQTSMYLCASSPLSGSHNEQYFGPGTRLTVT.

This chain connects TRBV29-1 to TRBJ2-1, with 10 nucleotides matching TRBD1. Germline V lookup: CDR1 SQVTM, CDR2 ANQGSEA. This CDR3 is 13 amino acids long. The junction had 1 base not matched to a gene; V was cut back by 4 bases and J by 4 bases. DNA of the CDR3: TGCAGCGTTGGGGACAGGGGTTACAATGAGCAGTTCTTC. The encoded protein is CSVGDRGYNEQFF.

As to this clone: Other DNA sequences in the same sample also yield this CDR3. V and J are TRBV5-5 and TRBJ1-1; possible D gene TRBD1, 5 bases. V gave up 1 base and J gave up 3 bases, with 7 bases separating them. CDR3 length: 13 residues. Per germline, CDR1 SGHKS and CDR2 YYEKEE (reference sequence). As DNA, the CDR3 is TGTGCCAGCAGCTTGTCGGGGGACACTGAAGCTTTCTTT. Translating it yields CASSLSGDTEAFF.

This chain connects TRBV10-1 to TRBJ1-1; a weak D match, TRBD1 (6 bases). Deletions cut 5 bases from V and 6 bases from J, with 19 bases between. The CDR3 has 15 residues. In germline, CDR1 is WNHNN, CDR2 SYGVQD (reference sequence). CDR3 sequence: CASSHLGTTVSEAFF. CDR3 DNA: TGCGCCAGCAGTCACCTAGGGACAACCGTTTCTGAAGCTTTCTTT.

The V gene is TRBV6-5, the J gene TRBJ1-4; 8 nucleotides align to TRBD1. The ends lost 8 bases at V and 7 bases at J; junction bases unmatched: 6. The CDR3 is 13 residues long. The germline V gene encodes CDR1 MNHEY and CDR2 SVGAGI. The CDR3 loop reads CASLQGAGEKLFF. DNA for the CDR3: TGTGCCAGCCTTCAGGGGGCGGGTGAAAAACTGTTTTTT.

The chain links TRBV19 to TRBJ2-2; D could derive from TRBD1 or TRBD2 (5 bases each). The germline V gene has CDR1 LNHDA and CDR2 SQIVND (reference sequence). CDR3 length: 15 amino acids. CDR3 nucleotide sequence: TGTGCTACACCGGGGCCCTCGGGCGCCCCCGGGGAGCTGTTTTTT. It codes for CATPGPSGAPGELFF.

The CDR3 spells CASSPQGAGYNEQFF. CDR3 DNA sequence: TGTGCCAGCAGTCCACAGGGGGCCGGCTACAATGAGCAGTTCTTC. This chain uses TRBV7-9 with TRBJ2-1; 9 nucleotides agree with TRBD1. Trimming took 6 bases from V and 3 from J; bases not matched to a gene: 6. Germline V gene lookup returns CDR1 SEHNR and CDR2 FQNEAQ (reference sequence). The CDR3 consists of 15 residues.

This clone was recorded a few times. In DNA, the CDR3 is TGTGCCAGCAGCTTGGACGTTTCACCCCTCCACTTT. Translated: CASSLDVSPLHF. The chain has TRBV5-5 and TRBJ1-6; D is uncertain. Germline V CDR1 and CDR2: SGHKS, YYEKEE (reference sequence). The V end lost 0 bases, the J end lost 9 bases, and 4 bases lay between the germline ends. The CDR3 has 12 residues. The full variable domain, rest sourced from reference TRBV5-5 and TRBJ1-6, is DAGVTQSPTHLIKTRGQQVTLRCSPISGHKSVSWYQQVLGQGPQFIFQYYEKEERGRGNFPDRFSARQFPNYSSELNVNALLLGDSALYLCASSLDVSPLHFGNGTRLTVT.

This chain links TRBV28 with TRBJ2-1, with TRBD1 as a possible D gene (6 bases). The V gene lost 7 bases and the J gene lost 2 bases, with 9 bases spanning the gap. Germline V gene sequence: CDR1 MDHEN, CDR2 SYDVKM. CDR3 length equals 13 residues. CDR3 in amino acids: CASIDRTYNEQFF. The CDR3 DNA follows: TGTGCCAGCATAGACAGGACCTACAATGAGCAGTTCTTC.

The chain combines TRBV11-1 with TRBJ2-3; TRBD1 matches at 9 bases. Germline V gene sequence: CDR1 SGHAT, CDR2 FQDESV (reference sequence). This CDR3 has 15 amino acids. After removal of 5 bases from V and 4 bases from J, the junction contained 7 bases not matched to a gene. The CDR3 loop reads CASSDRQGGSDTQYF. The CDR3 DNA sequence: TGTGCCAGCAGCGATCGACAGGGGGGGTCAGATACGCAGTATTTT.

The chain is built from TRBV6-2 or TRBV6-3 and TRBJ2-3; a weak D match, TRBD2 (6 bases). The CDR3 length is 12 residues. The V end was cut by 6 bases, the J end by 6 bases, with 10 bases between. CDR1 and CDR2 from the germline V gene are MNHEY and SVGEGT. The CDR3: CASSRLVDTQYF. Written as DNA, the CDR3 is TGTGCCAGCAGCAGACTAGTTGATACGCAGTATTTT.

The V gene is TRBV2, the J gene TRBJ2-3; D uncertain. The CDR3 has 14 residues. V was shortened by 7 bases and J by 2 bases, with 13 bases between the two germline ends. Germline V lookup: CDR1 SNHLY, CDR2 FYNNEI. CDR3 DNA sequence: TGTGCCAGCAATCCAGGAGACACCACAGATACGCAGTATTTT. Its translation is CASNPGDTTDTQYF.

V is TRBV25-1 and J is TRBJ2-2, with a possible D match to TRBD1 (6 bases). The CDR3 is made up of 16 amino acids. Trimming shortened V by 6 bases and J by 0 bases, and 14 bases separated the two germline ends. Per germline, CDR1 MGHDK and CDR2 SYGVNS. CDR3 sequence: CASRGGRTSNTGELFF. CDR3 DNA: TGTGCCAGCAGAGGGGGACGGACTTCGAACACCGGGGAGCTGTTTTTT.